The clone carrying this TCR beta chain was detected ten times or more. The data were obtained in a study of blood T cell repertoires in COVID-19. The wider study: Samples taken during acute and convalescent COVID-19 were collected in the United States, Italy and Spain. T cells, B-cell-depleted T cells, or PBMCs supplied cDNA or gDNA.

Per germline, CDR1 DFQATT and CDR2 SNEGSKA (reference sequence). CDR3 length: 11 amino acids. V was pared by 3 bases and J by 9 bases, with 9 bases between. In the original workflow: Amplification of reference gene primers provided the estimated nucleated cell counts. Profiled with immunoSEQ multiplex PCR; TCRdb holds only in-frame clones, not every one. The D gene and trimming were derived from the DNA, and the V and J assignments and clone size from that table. The sample yields about 150,000 clones, more than 75% seen once. Sequencing was carried out using peripheral blood. The receptor was derived from a man in his 70s with acute or convalescent COVID-19. The chain couples TRBV20-1 to TRBJ2-1; maybe TRBD1 (6 bases). The CDR3 nucleotides are TGCAGTGCTAGGGGGGCGGTTGAGCAGTTCTTC. This gives the protein CSARGAVEQFF.